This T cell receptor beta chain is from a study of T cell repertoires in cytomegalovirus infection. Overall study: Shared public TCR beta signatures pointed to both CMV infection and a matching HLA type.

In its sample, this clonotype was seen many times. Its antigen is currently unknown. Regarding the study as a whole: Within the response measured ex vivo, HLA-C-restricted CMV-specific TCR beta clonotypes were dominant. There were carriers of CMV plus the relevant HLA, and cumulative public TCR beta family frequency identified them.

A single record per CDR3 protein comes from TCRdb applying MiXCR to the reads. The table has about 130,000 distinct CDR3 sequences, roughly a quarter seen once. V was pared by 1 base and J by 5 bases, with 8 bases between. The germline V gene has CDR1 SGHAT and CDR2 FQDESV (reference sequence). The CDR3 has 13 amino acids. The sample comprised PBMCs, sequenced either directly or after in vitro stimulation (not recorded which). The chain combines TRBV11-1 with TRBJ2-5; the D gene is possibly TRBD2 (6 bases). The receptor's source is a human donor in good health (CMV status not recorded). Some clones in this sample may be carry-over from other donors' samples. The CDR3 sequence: CASSLGGLETQYF. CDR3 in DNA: TGTGCCAGCAGCTTAGGGGGACTCGAGACCCAGTACTTC.